This TCR beta chain appears in the sequencing data of a study of human T cells and chemical hapten exposure. Study-level information: Scalp application of diphenylcyclopropenone was performed weekly in patients across the entire approximately 23-week study. From small differences in pooled library volume came most of the variation in per-sample TCR yields.

The CDR3 covers 15 residues. V dropped 2 bases and J dropped 3 bases, with 11 bases sitting between them. Germline V gene lookup returns CDR1 SGHDT and CDR2 YYEEEE. As for time point: patch test 2, 6 weeks after DPC sensitization. Treatment reported: therapeutic diphenylcyclopropenone sensitization with weekly scalp DPC. Each patch test followed a blood draw. Donors were 18 to 70-year-old alopecia patients suitable for DPC. TCRdb redid the calling of the RACE reads with MiXCR, one entry per CDR3 protein. The sample holds about 96,000 distinct CDR3 sequences, about 9.6% seen once. In its sample, this clonotype was seen many times.

The sequences come from whole blood, collected in connection with sensitization to the hapten diphenylcyclopropenone (DPC). The chain combines TRBV5-6 with TRBJ2-2; D gene unclear. The sequence came from a woman aged 40 to 49 with alopecia areata. Some clones in this sample may be carry-over from other donors' samples. The CDR3 protein is CASSFMNRDTGELFF. CDR3 DNA: TGTGCCAGCAGCTTTATGAATCGGGACACCGGGGAGCTGTTTTTT.